These 21 T cell receptor beta chains originate from one sample sequenced in a study of T-cell memory formation after mild COVID-19. TCRdb redid the calling of the 5' RACE reads with MiXCR, one entry per CDR3 protein. The sample records about 190,000 distinct CDR3 sequences, roughly 30% being singletons. Sequencing input: PBMCs or a T cell subset sorted from them (not recorded which). The receptors were sampled from an adult woman who had mild COVID-19 (a few samples of this study predate the infection). Cell type and time point are not known.

Ten or more counts support this clonotype. The chain links TRBV10-3 to TRBJ1-2, with 9 bases that match TRBD1. CDR1 is ENHRY and CDR2 is SYGVKD in the germline V gene. The CDR3 has 14 amino acids. V shed 5 bases, J shed 7 bases, and the junction held 8 bases outside the gene matches. The CDR3 loop is CAISWTGELSGYTF. The CDR3 DNA sequence: TGTGCCATCAGTTGGACAGGGGAGCTGTCTGGCTACACCTTC.

This clonotype was seen a handful of times. The rearrangement uses TRBV15 and TRBJ1-2; TRBD1 aligns across 10 bases. Looked up from germline, CDR1 is LNHNV and CDR2 is YYDKDF (reference sequence). The CDR3 extends over 14 amino acids. V was pared by 6 bases and J by 6 bases, with 7 bases of the junction left unmatched. Here the CDR3 reads CATRETGTGDGYTF. The CDR3 DNA sequence: TGTGCCACCAGAGAAACCGGGACAGGGGATGGCTACACCTTC.

This clonotype was seen more than once but under ten times. The chain uses TRBV7-9 and TRBJ1-4; 8 bases match TRBD1. The CDR3 is made up of 16 amino acids. J lost 8 bases, V lost 4 bases, and 12 bases had no gene match. Germline CDR1 is SEHNR and CDR2 is FQNEAQ (reference sequence). CDR3 loop: CASSSTQGAAREKLFF. DNA for the CDR3: TGTGCCAGCAGCTCGACCCAGGGGGCGGCTAGAGAAAAACTGTTTTTT.

This clonotype was detected a few times. The V call is TRBV6-5, the J call TRBJ1-1; D possibly corresponds to TRBD1 (5 bases). CDR3 size: 15 residues. Trimming removed 6 bases from V and 5 bases from J, with 19 bases in between. CDR1 is MNHEY, CDR2 SVGAGI, per germline. DNA for the CDR3: TGTGCCAGCAGAACCGACCAGTGGGGGTTTACTGAAGCTTTCTTT. Protein sequence: CASRTDQWGFTEAFF.

This clonotype has a handful of counts. This chain uses TRBV30 with TRBJ1-5; D gene ambiguous. This CDR3 is 13 amino acids long. Germline V gives CDR1 GTSNPN, CDR2 SVGIG (reference sequence). Trimming shortened V by 1 base and J by 7 bases, and 11 bases separated the two germline ends. CDR3 sequence: CAWSEGDTQPQHF. The CDR3 coding sequence is TGTGCCTGGAGTGAAGGTGACACCCAGCCCCAGCATTTT.

The sample holds many counts of this clonotype. The rearrangement uses TRBV12-3 or TRBV12-4 and TRBJ2-2; a possible D gene is TRBD1 (5 bases). The V and J ends lost 5 bases and 1 base respectively, with 5 bases between them. The CDR3 has 13 amino acids. In DNA, the CDR3 is TGTGCCAGCAGTGACAGGAACACCGGGGAGCTGTTTTTT. Translation gives CASSDRNTGELFF.

V and J are TRBV20-1 and TRBJ2-5; 14 bases are shared with TRBD2. The CDR3 has 16 amino acids. J gave up 2 bases and V 5 bases, and 7 bases lay outside the gene matches. In germline, CDR1 is DFQATT, CDR2 SNEGSKA (reference sequence). As DNA, the CDR3 is TGCAGTGCTGGCCGGACTAGCGGGGGGACACAAGAGACCCAGTACTTC. This sequence encodes CSAGRTSGGTQETQYF.

This clonotype occurred a few times. The chain has TRBV24-1 and TRBJ2-5; 9 positions match TRBD1. This CDR3 is built from 14 residues. Trimming at V came to 9 bases and at J to 4 bases, leaving 8 bases not matched to a gene. The germline CDR1 and CDR2 sequences are KGHDR and SFDVKD. The CDR3 nucleotides read TGTGCCACCTCTCCGGGACAGGGCTTAGAGACCCAGTACTTC. It specifies CATSPGQGLETQYF.

This clonotype was seen a handful of times. The genes are TRBV7-6 and TRBJ1-5; a weak D match, TRBD1 (5 bases). Deletions cut 4 bases from V and 3 bases from J, with 13 bases between. CDR3 size: 15 residues. The germline CDR1 and CDR2 sequences are SGHVS and FNYEAQ. The CDR3 DNA follows: TGTGCCAGCAGCTCATCGTCAGGGTTCAATCAGCCCCAGCATTTT. The encoded protein is CASSSSSGFNQPQHF.

This clonotype was observed a handful of times. The chain couples TRBV5-1 to TRBJ1-1, with a tentative D call TRBD1 (6 bases). Germline V lookup: CDR1 SGHRS, CDR2 YFSETQ. The V end was cut by 3 bases, the J end by 6 bases, with 15 bases between. CDR3 length equals 14 residues. CDR3 loop: CASSSVGAPSEAFF. CDR3 in DNA: TGCGCCAGCAGCTCCGTGGGGGCCCCCTCTGAAGCTTTCTTT.

The chain is built from TRBV7-9 and TRBJ1-2; D call uncertain. In germline, CDR1 is SEHNR, CDR2 FQNEAQ (reference sequence). The CDR3 has 13 residues. The V gene lost 1 base and the J gene lost 7 bases, with 10 bases spanning the gap. The CDR3: CASSLGVIGGYTF. The DNA of the CDR3 is TGTGCCAGCAGCTTAGGGGTGATTGGTGGCTACACCTTC.

V gene TRBV6-1 combines with J gene TRBJ2-5; D possibly corresponds to TRBD2 (5 bases). Trimming removed 3 bases from V and 7 bases from J, with 12 bases in between. Germline V CDR1 and CDR2: MNHNS, SASEGT. The CDR3 loop spans 13 amino acids. DNA of the CDR3: TGTGCCAGCAGTGAGAGGCTAGAGGGGACCCAGTACTTC. Its translation is CASSERLEGTQYF.

The chain carries TRBV6-4 and TRBJ2-7; possible D gene TRBD1, 5 bases. Per germline, CDR1 MRHNA and CDR2 SNTAGT. Trimming left V 0 bases short and J 3 bases short, with 15 bases between. CDR3 length equals 16 residues. Here the CDR3 DNA reads TGTGCCAGCAGTGACTCGATGCCAGGGAAATTCTACGAGCAGTACTTC. It translates to CASSDSMPGKFYEQYF.

This rearrangement joins TRBV2 to TRBJ2-7; 8 positions match TRBD2. Per germline, CDR1 SNHLY and CDR2 FYNNEI. V shed 0 bases and J 3 bases; nucleotides not matched to a gene: 7. The CDR3 extends over 16 amino acids. The CDR3 here is CASSEALSGSVYEQYF. CDR3 DNA sequence: TGTGCCAGCAGTGAAGCCCTAAGCGGGAGCGTCTACGAGCAGTACTTC.

This clonotype came up once. This sequence joins TRBV4-2 and TRBJ1-2; 8 bases map to TRBD1. The trim removed 3 bases at V and 0 bases at J, leaving 6 bases unmatched. Germline CDR1 is LGHNA and CDR2 is YNFKEQ. The CDR3 is 16 amino acids. CDR3: CASSHIGTGANYGYTF. The CDR3 DNA is TGTGCCAGCAGCCATATAGGGACAGGCGCTAACTATGGCTACACCTTC.

The chain combines TRBV7-2 with TRBJ1-6; 11 bases line up with TRBD1. The CDR3 spans 19 residues. The germline gives CDR1 SGHTA, CDR2 FQGNSA. The junction had 11 bases not matched to a gene; V was cut back by 7 bases and J by 0 bases. The DNA for the CDR3 is TGTGCCAGCAACTCGGGACAGGGGGGTCCGAGCTCCTATAATTCACCCCTCCACTTT. Its translation is CASNSGQGGPSSYNSPLHF.

The chain is built from TRBV7-9 and TRBJ1-1, with 7 bases identical to TRBD1. Unmatched junction bases numbered 14, after V lost 6 bases and J lost 4 bases. Germline CDR1 and CDR2: SEHNR and FQNEAQ (reference sequence). This CDR3 contains 16 residues. CDR3 amino acids: CASSWTGRGLPTEAFF. The CDR3 nucleotides are TGTGCCAGCAGTTGGACGGGGAGGGGGCTCCCCACTGAAGCTTTCTTT.

The chain employs TRBV12-3 or TRBV12-4 and TRBJ1-2, with D uncertain. V was trimmed by 3 bases and J by 0 bases, leaving 11 bases between them. CDR3 size: 15 residues. The CDR3 sequence is CASSLRALTNYGYTF. For the CDR3, the DNA is TGTGCCAGCAGTTTGAGGGCACTGACTAACTATGGCTACACCTTC.

The chain is built from TRBV19 and TRBJ2-2, with TRBD1 matching 10 bases. J was trimmed by 6 bases and V by 10 bases; bases with no gene match: 8. Germline V lookup: CDR1 LNHDA, CDR2 SQIVND (reference sequence). There are 14 residues in the CDR3. The CDR3 coding sequence is TGTGCCACTCGTGGGACAGGGGTCGCCGGGGAGCTGTTTTTT. It codes for CATRGTGVAGELFF.

This clonotype was seen only a few times. The V and J genes are TRBV5-5 and TRBJ2-1; perhaps TRBD1 as D (6 bases). CDR3 length equals 14 residues. V was trimmed by 4 bases and J by 7 bases, leaving 15 bases between them. The germline CDR1 and CDR2 sequences are SGHKS and YYEKEE (reference sequence). The CDR3 sequence: CASSPWAGTNEQFF. In nucleotides, the CDR3 is TGTGCCAGCAGCCCCTGGGCTGGGACAAATGAGCAGTTCTTC.

In this sample, this clonotype turned up a few times. The V and J genes are TRBV4-1 and TRBJ2-2; 8 bases match TRBD1. With V trimmed by 4 bases and J by 2 bases, 3 bases remained unmatched. Germline V gene lookup returns CDR1 MGHRA and CDR2 YSYEKL. The CDR3 runs 15 residues. The CDR3 DNA is TGCGCCAGCAGCCCGGGACAGGCTAACACCGGGGAGCTGTTTTTT. Its protein product is CASSPGQANTGELFF.